This T cell receptor (beta chain) was observed in a study of cytomegalovirus exposure and HLA in healthy donors (dated by TCRdb to 2016 to 2017). The study in broad terms: An earlier analysis of several hundred of the donors reported 250 to 350 Gb of sequence data and around 120 million unique TCR beta sequences from 150 million to 200 million T cells. An early release that covered roughly 600 HLA-typed donors contained about 300 gigabases of sequencing data and 75 million to 100 million unique TCR sequences. Among the roughly 400 genotyped donors, around 81% belonged to the genetic ancestry cluster associated with self-reported Caucasian donors. The study aimed to test whether signatures of past pathogen exposure could be identified by cataloging public T cell receptors. The T cell repertoires of under 750 subjects were profiled by immunosequencing and related to cytomegalovirus serostatus. Besides the first cohort of 666 subjects, a separate validation cohort made up of over 100 different subjects was used. The study combined high-throughput TCR immunosequencing, statistical association of individual TCRs with disease status, and machine learning to predict cytomegalovirus infection status. In a later analysis, previously published TCR beta repertoires from several hundred donors were re-analyzed and high-resolution HLA genotyping was added so that TCR occurrence patterns could be studied. In the later analysis, no new phenotypic data were used to find candidate immune exposures; instead, reliance was placed on TCR beta sequences and their occurrence across donors. In an earlier analysis of 500 to 650 of the donors, high-throughput TCR beta sequencing was used to judge whether each TCR beta V gene segment behaved as functional or pseudogenic. Donor age, sex, ethnicity and CMV serostatus were collected together with the repertoire data. A later genetic analysis took genome-wide SNP genotypes for about 55% of the 666 donors and used that subset as a discovery cohort. Every discovery cohort repertoire had been produced on one sequencing platform. Class I and class II HLA loci were covered by the typing at four-digit resolution. Typing coverage varied by locus: about 620-630 donors for A, B, C, DRB1 and DQB1; under 550 for DQA1; 600 to 610 for DPA1; roughly 450 for DPB1. About 5 DR-DQ haplotypes were handled as single units for association and clustering, since linkage in the cohort was strong. Among about 370 genotyped donors of the cohort, an average of around 250,000 unique TCR beta nucleotide sequences was sequenced per donor, of which about 19% were non-productive.

From the cysteine through the phenylalanine, the CDR3 covers 14 amino acids. The only DNA kept is the CDR3, 42 bases in frame from the first base. The V end loses 3 bases and the J end loses 3 bases, and a stretch of 12 bases separates them. In the germline V gene, CDR1 corresponds to SGHRS and CDR2 to YFSETQ. With regard to this clone: The antigen this receptor binds is unknown. No per-base quality is available; no much larger clone lies one base away.

In total, around 600 healthy bone marrow donors made up the cohort. At the time of sampling, all cohort members were nominally healthy, though unrecorded immune exposures were likely present. The donor tested CMV seronegative, placing the donor among the approximately 360 seronegative members of the cohort. A peripheral blood sample was provided by each donor, and peripheral blood mononuclear cells were used for TCR beta sequencing. The Qiagen DNeasy Blood Extraction Kit was used to extract genomic DNA from the blood cell samples. The library relied on the immunoSEQ multiplex PCR assay. A mixture of 60 forward primers for TCR Vbeta segments and 13 reverse primers for TCR Jbeta segments was used in the multiplex PCR. The CDR3 region of rearranged TCR beta genes was amplified from genomic DNA by a multiplex PCR assay. Amplified TCR beta libraries were sequenced as 87-base-pair reads on the Illumina HiSeq System. Concerning the study's data processing: In a later analysis, tens of millions of unique TCR beta chains were counted across the 666 repertoires, and roughly 9.9 million of these chains were shared by at least two donors. To remove PCR and sequencing errors, raw reads were error-corrected and collapsed into unique sequences using a nearest-neighbor algorithm that merged closely related sequences. V, D and J gene segments were assigned by aligning CDR3 sequences to IMGT reference sequences. For a sequence to be retained, at least a six-nucleotide match to both a V gene segment and a J gene segment was required. Rearrangements were classified as productive when the CDR3 lacked stop codons and remained in frame with V and J, and all other rearrangements were classified as non-productive. Following IMGT convention, CDR3 was defined as the stretch from the second conserved V-encoded cysteine up to the conserved J-encoded phenylalanine. Sequences without an unambiguous match to a single V gene segment were excluded from the earlier analysis of a few hundred of the donors. In an earlier analysis of approximately 560 of the donors, a V segment was called functional when productive rearrangements were above 56.7%, and segregating when the standard deviation between donors exceeded 5%. To diagnose cytomegalovirus status from the catalog of TCR beta chain sequences, a statistical classification framework was built. In a later analysis, V and J genes were assigned by comparing TCR nucleotide sequences against IMGT/GENE-DB human TR gene sequences. A later analysis assigned CDR3 sequences and most-parsimonious VDJ recombination scenarios with the TCRdist pipeline. A later analysis defined each TCR beta chain by its CDR3 amino acid sequence plus V-gene family, and excluded reads lacking a unique V-gene family. As a way to deal with suspected cross-contamination and a sequencing artifact, a later analysis dropped 500 to 700 nucleotide sequences that were highly shared and had low generation probability. A later analysis calculated a clonal expansion index for each public chain from normalized within-repertoire ranks of inferred template counts. In a later analysis, generation probabilities were computed using a VDJ recombination model fitted to out-of-frame rearrangements, and the results were checked against IGoR. Hypergeometric tests were used in a later analysis to score TCR-TCR, TCR-HLA and TCR-CMV co-occurrence, with a repertoire-size bias correction applied to the TCR pairs. A later analysis estimated false discovery rates by permuting HLA or CMV assignments 20 times. In a later analysis, co-occurring TCRs were grouped using DBSCAN, and TCRdist sequence similarity was added for clustering within HLA-allele-positive subsets. Repertoires with fewer than 30,000 or more than 120,000 public chains were left out of co-occurrence clustering, as were about five repertoires with anomalous nucleotide sharing. The table was pulled from immuneACCESS by TCRdb, which kept in-frame rearrangements only. Such tables lose some clones; where checked, under half of the loss comes from unresolved V genes, and the rest has no known cause. V and J calls plus clone size are reproduced from that table; the DNA served to infer D and trimming. The sample data list some 130,000 clones, and under 90% of these were observed just once. Clones ranked in the top ten supply about 0.7% of the sample.

Summary of the overall study and its limitations: A later analysis found that TCR association rates varied across HLA loci, with DRB1 alleles showing the most associated TCRs and HLA-C alleles the fewest. The earlier analysis of around 600 of the donors excluded approximately 17 rarely observed V segments, including chromosome 9 orphons, because counts were too low. The classifier was reported to diagnose cytomegalovirus status with high specificity and sensitivity in both the original cohort and the validation cohort. CMV serostatus was the only immune exposure information available for the cohort. Because some donors lacked HLA typing at each locus, the association tests relied only on the typed subset. Specific HLA alleles were associated with 16,951 TCR beta sequences at a false discovery rate of 0.05 in a later analysis. The study listed 150 to 200 TCR beta chains as associated with cytomegalovirus. Assigning TCR associations to individual alleles was difficult when HLA alleles, especially DR and DQ, strongly co-occurred. Some IMGT-functional V segments, including TRBV6-2 and TRBV6-3, could not be distinguished by the 87-base-pair reads and were therefore excluded. Correlated functional status among segregating V segments might be attributable to linkage disequilibrium, but an unknown experimental factor could not be ruled out. In an earlier analysis of around 600 of the donors, most TCR beta V segments appeared in productive rearrangements about 87% or about 30% of the time, broadly matching IMGT annotations. An association between a missense DCLRE1C variant and V-gene and J-gene trimming of TCR beta chains was found in a later genetic analysis and replicated in an independent cohort. Several of the top co-occurrence clusters appeared to be linked to parvovirus B19, influenza, CMV and Epstein-Barr virus, according to a later analysis. Most CMV-associated TCR beta chains appeared to be HLA-restricted in a later analysis, and the HLA associations seemed to be driven largely by CMV exposure. According to the authors, the approach could potentially be generalized to other disease states and immunological phenotypes. Roughly uniform sequencing depth across donors was assumed in presence/absence analyses, although this assumption may not hold. In a later analysis, HLA-associated TCR beta chains were found to be more clonally expanded and to have lower generation probabilities than equally common non-associated chains. Across donors, most TCR sequences were observed very rarely, whereas some public TCRs were present in many individuals. A further reported finding was that TCR beta sequences accurately predicted the HLA-A and HLA-B alleles for most subjects in the first cohort. A few of the identified cytomegalovirus-associated TCR beta chains were confirmed in vitro to be specific for cytomegalovirus antigens. Only TCR beta chains were sequenced in this cohort, and the absence of alpha or paired-chain data limited detectable features. The sequencing pipeline was judged likely to have produced a cluster of highly shared sequence variants as a technical artifact. In a later genetic analysis, fewer N-insertions in productive TCRs were reported among donors in an Asian-associated ancestry cluster than the roughly 670-donor mean.

The rearrangement joined TRBV5-1 to TRBJ1-1, and the D gene may be TRBD1, 5 bases matching. The origin of this receptor is a man between 18 and 29 years old in good health and CMV-seronegative. What was sequenced was PBMCs. The bases read TGCGCCAGCAGCTCAGGGCAAGGGGACACTGAAGCTTTCTTT. Translated, this gives CASSSGQGDTEAFF.